Here is one T cell receptor beta chain with its context. The antigen remains undetermined. Making the TCR beta libraries involved quantitative 5'-RACE with molecular barcodes. TCRdb reanalysed the 5' RACE reads using MiXCR and keeps one entry per CDR3 protein. Of almost 400,000 distinct CDR3 sequences in the sample, about a fifth were seen once. The data originate from a study of CD8 T cells in ankylosing spondylitis. Germline trimming cut 1 base from V and 4 bases from J; bases unmatched to any gene: 7. Germline V gene lookup returns CDR1 SEHNR and CDR2 FQNEAQ (reference sequence). This CDR3 region has 17 residues. Study outcomes and limitations: In synovial fluid and blood from reactive arthritis, some motif variants were previously reported. It was reported that disease-linked clones were significantly enriched in matched ankylosing spondylitis synovial fluid. The study identified a TCR beta motif of roughly eight highly homologous variants that appeared characteristic of ankylosing spondylitis blood. A CD8+ phenotype characterized the disease-linked clones, which were relatively rare in peripheral blood.

This chain connects TRBV7-9 to TRBJ2-1, with 10 bases identical to TRBD2. The TCR sequence derives from a male donor with ankylosing spondylitis. The source material was blood, either unsorted or a sorted T cell fraction (not recorded which). The CDR3 region has the DNA TGTGCCAGCAGCTTAGTCGCTAGCGGGAGATCGTACAATGAGCAGTTCTTC. Translated: CASSLVASGRSYNEQFF.